A single TCR beta chain is shown here with its context. This record belongs to a study of shared clonotypes between healthy human individuals. The CDR3 is made up of 14 amino acids. V gave up 1 base and J gave up 5 bases, with 11 bases separating them. Germline CDR1 SGHAT, CDR2 FQNNGV. Here immunoSEQ multiplex PCR was the method, and the copy in TCRdb shows in-frame clones only, minus some. Of around 700,000 clones in the sample, more than 70% were seen once. The sequencing sample was made of memory CD4+ T cells sorted from blood. Subset given: CD45RA-negative fraction. The chain is built from TRBV11-2 and TRBJ1-2; a possible D gene is TRBD1 (6 bases). This clonotype was obtained from a woman aged 25 to 39 in good health. The CDR3 DNA follows: TGTGCCAGCAGCTTAGCCGCTAGGGGGTATGGCTACACCTTC. Amino acids: CASSLAARGYGYTF.